The rows below give T cell receptor beta chains drawn from one sample of a study of cytomegalovirus exposure and HLA in healthy donors. Clones were read by immunoSEQ multiplex PCR, and TCRdb kept only the in-frame ones, dropping some. The sample has about 150,000 clones; around 72% are singletons. Sequencing was carried out using PBMCs. The receptors originated from a man in his late teens or twenties in good health and CMV-seronegative. The CDR3 runs from the conserved cysteine through the conserved F or W. Each record gives: CDR3 length, J gene, clone size, D gene, V gene, CDR3 DNA, CDR3 protein. The D gene is left open where the match is weak. Clone size is shown for a subset of rows, as once, few, many or a class of expanded clone.

length: 14; J: TRBJ2-1; size: NA; D: NA; V: TRBV19; DNA: TGTGCCAGTAGTCCCCTCCCCGACAACAATGAGCAGTTCTTC; CDR3: CASSPLPDNNEQFF
length: 15; J: TRBJ2-3; size: NA; D: NA; V: TRBV9; DNA: TGTGCCAGCAGCCCATATGAGCGGCACACAGATACGCAGTATTTT; CDR3: CASSPYERHTDTQYF
length: 15; J: TRBJ2-7; size: NA; D: TRBD1; V: TRBV4-3; DNA: TGCGCCAGCGGCCAAGACCAACAGGGGGTCTACGAGCAGTACTTC; CDR3: CASGQDQQGVYEQYF
length: 17; J: TRBJ2-4; size: few; D: NA; V: TRBV11-2; DNA: TGTGCCAGCAGCCGTCTAGCGTCCCCTCAGGGAAAAAACATTCAGTACTTC; CDR3: CASSRLASPQGKNIQYF
length: 18; J: TRBJ2-7; size: few; D: TRBD2; V: TRBV5-1; DNA: TGCGCCAGCAGCTGGTTGGGACAGACTAGCGGGAGGGCCTACGAGCAGTACTTC; CDR3: CASSWLGQTSGRAYEQYF
length: 15; J: TRBJ2-7; size: NA; D: NA; V: TRBV7-2; DNA: TGTGCCAGCAGCGTAGGAGGACAGAGCTCCTACGAGCAGTACTTC; CDR3: CASSVGGQSSYEQYF
length: 13; J: TRBJ1-2; size: NA; D: NA; V: TRBV27; DNA: TGTGCCAGCAGTTTTGGAGGAACGTATGGCTACACCTTC; CDR3: CASSFGGTYGYTF
length: 13; J: TRBJ2-3; size: NA; D: NA; V: TRBV15; DNA: TGTGCCACCAGTCCCCGACTCCGAGATACGCAGTATTTT; CDR3: CATSPRLRDTQYF
length: 16; J: TRBJ2-5; size: NA; D: TRBD2; V: TRBV4-3; DNA: TGCGCCAGCAGCCAGGACCCGGGACTAGTCCCTGAGACCCAGTACTTC; CDR3: CASSQDPGLVPETQYF
length: 14; J: TRBJ2-7; size: NA; D: NA; V: TRBV28; DNA: TGTGCCAGCAGAGCCGGGACTCCTACCTACGAGCAGTACTTC; CDR3: CASRAGTPTYEQYF
length: 16; J: TRBJ2-3; size: NA; D: NA; V: TRBV2; DNA: TGTGCCAGCAGTGAAGTGCGAGGCTATAGCACAGATACGCAGTATTTT; CDR3: CASSEVRGYSTDTQYF
length: 12; J: TRBJ2-7; size: NA; D: NA; V: TRBV18; DNA: TGTGCCAGCTCCCCCTCGGAGGACGAGCAGTACTTC; CDR3: CASSPSEDEQYF
length: 12; J: TRBJ2-2; size: NA; D: NA; V: TRBV29-1; DNA: TGCAGCGTCCACCGGGACACCGGGGAGCTGTTTTTT; CDR3: CSVHRDTGELFF
length: 14; J: TRBJ2-2; size: NA; D: TRBD2; V: TRBV11-2; DNA: TGTGCCAGCAGCCTAGCGGGAGAGGCCGGGGAGCTGTTTTTT; CDR3: CASSLAGEAGELFF
length: 14; J: TRBJ2-7; size: NA; D: TRBD2; V: TRBV28; DNA: TGTGCCAGCAGTTTAGGGGCGGGAGCCCACGAGCAGTACTTC; CDR3: CASSLGAGAHEQYF
length: 10; J: TRBJ1-4; size: NA; D: NA; V: TRBV29-1; DNA: TGCAGCGGGGGGGATGAAAAACTGTTTTTT; CDR3: CSGGDEKLFF
length: 13; J: TRBJ1-1; size: NA; D: TRBD1; V: TRBV30; DNA: TGTGCCTGGAGTGTCTCAGGGGGCTCTGAAGCTTTCTTT; CDR3: CAWSVSGGSEAFF
length: 15; J: TRBJ2-1; size: once; D: TRBD1; V: TRBV7-9; DNA: TGTGCCAGCAGCTTAGGACAGGGGCCCTACAATGAGCAGTTCTTC; CDR3: CASSLGQGPYNEQFF
length: 16; J: TRBJ2-2; size: NA; D: TRBD2; V: TRBV18; DNA: TGTGCCAGCCTCACGAGTCGACTAGCGGGCACCGGGGAGCTGTTTTTT; CDR3: CASLTSRLAGTGELFF
length: 17; J: TRBJ2-4; size: NA; D: NA; V: TRBV28; DNA: TGTGCCAGCAGTTTAGAGGCGGCAGGGGAAGCCAAAAACATTCAGTACTTC; CDR3: CASSLEAAGEAKNIQYF
length: 14; J: TRBJ2-3; size: NA; D: TRBD1; V: TRBV6-1; DNA: TGTGCCAGCAGTGATGGGACAGGGACGAATACGCAGTATTTT; CDR3: CASSDGTGTNTQYF
length: 15; J: TRBJ2-3; size: NA; D: TRBD2; V: TRBV6-1; DNA: TGTGCCAGCAGTCAGACTAGCGGGAGAGCAGATACGCAGTATTTT; CDR3: CASSQTSGRADTQYF
length: 15; J: TRBJ1-3; size: NA; D: NA; V: TRBV6-5; DNA: TGTGCCAGCAGTCTAGGGGGATTCTCTGGAAACACCATATATTTT; CDR3: CASSLGGFSGNTIYF
length: 13; J: TRBJ1-2; size: NA; D: TRBD1; V: TRBV6-6; DNA: TGTGCCAGCAGTTACGGGACAGGGGGAGGCTACACCTTC; CDR3: CASSYGTGGGYTF
length: 17; J: TRBJ2-5; size: NA; D: TRBD1; V: TRBV11-2; DNA: TGTGCCAGCAGCTTAGATTCCTCAGGGACAGGGAAAGAGACCCAGTACTTC; CDR3: CASSLDSSGTGKETQYF
length: 13; J: TRBJ2-3; size: NA; D: NA; V: TRBV5-1; DNA: TGCGCCAGCCACGGCGGGAGCACAGATACGCAGTATTTT; CDR3: CASHGGSTDTQYF
length: 14; J: TRBJ1-5; size: once; D: TRBD1; V: TRBV11-2; DNA: TGTGCCAGCAGCCCCCGTGAACAGGGGATCCCCCAGCATTTT; CDR3: CASSPREQGIPQHF
length: 16; J: TRBJ2-7; size: once; D: NA; V: TRBV27; DNA: TGTGCCAGCAGAGGGACAAAGGCCTACGGGGCGAACGAGCAGTACTTC; CDR3: CASRGTKAYGANEQYF
length: 14; J: TRBJ1-4; size: NA; D: NA; V: TRBV29-1; DNA: TGCAGCGTTGAGGGTCGCAGGGAGGACGAAAAACTGTTTTTT; CDR3: CSVEGRREDEKLFF
length: 17; J: TRBJ2-4; size: NA; D: NA; V: TRBV27; DNA: TGTGCCAGCAGTTTAAGGTTCCGGGGTTTAGCCAAAAACATTCAGTACTTC; CDR3: CASSLRFRGLAKNIQYF
length: 16; J: TRBJ2-5; size: once; D: NA; V: TRBV11-2; DNA: TGTGCCAGCAGTGCCGGGGGTGGGGCGGGCCAAGAGACCCAGTACTTC; CDR3: CASSAGGGAGQETQYF
length: 12; J: TRBJ2-2; size: few; D: NA; V: TRBV11-2; DNA: TGTGCCAGCTCTGGGAGGTCCGGGGAGCTGTTTTTT; CDR3: CASSGRSGELFF
length: 14; J: TRBJ2-7; size: NA; D: NA; V: TRBV30; DNA: TGTGCCTGGAGTGGAGGATTAGTCACCTACGAGCAGTACTTC; CDR3: CAWSGGLVTYEQYF
length: 16; J: TRBJ2-7; size: NA; D: TRBD2; V: TRBV28; DNA: TGTGCCAGCAGCTCCCCCGGGACTAGCGGGGTCTACGAGCAGTACTTC; CDR3: CASSSPGTSGVYEQYF
length: 15; J: TRBJ2-1; size: NA; D: NA; V: TRBV5-6; DNA: TGTGCCAGCGTCACAGGTCGTCTCCTAAGCAATGAGCAGTTCTTC; CDR3: CASVTGRLLSNEQFF
length: 16; J: TRBJ2-5; size: NA; D: TRBD1; V: TRBV7-6; DNA: TGTGCCAGCAGCTTAGTAGGGACAGGGGGTCGGGAGACCCAGTACTTC; CDR3: CASSLVGTGGRETQYF
length: 15; J: TRBJ2-3; size: medium-sized; D: NA; V: TRBV6-4; DNA: TGTGCCAGCAGTGACAGGGCAGGGAGCACAGATACGCAGTATTTT; CDR3: CASSDRAGSTDTQYF
length: 15; J: TRBJ1-2; size: NA; D: NA; V: TRBV7-9; DNA: TGTGCCAGCAGCTTAGGGGGGGGGCACGACTATGGCTACACCTTC; CDR3: CASSLGGGHDYGYTF
length: 17; J: TRBJ2-7; size: few; D: TRBD2; V: TRBV9; DNA: TGTGCCAGCAGCCCCGACCCGGGACTAGCGACACCCTACGAGCAGTACTTC; CDR3: CASSPDPGLATPYEQYF
length: 15; J: TRBJ2-7; size: NA; D: NA; V: TRBV7-9; DNA: TGTGCCAGCAGCTATGTAACGGGACAAGGGGCCGAGCAGTACTTC; CDR3: CASSYVTGQGAEQYF
length: 14; J: TRBJ1-2; size: NA; D: NA; V: TRBV5-1; DNA: TGCGCCAGCAGCTACCCGGCCCCCAGGGGTGGCTACACCTTC; CDR3: CASSYPAPRGGYTF
length: 15; J: TRBJ1-4; size: NA; D: NA; V: TRBV28; DNA: TGTGCCAGCAGTCCCGCCGGGACAACTAATGAAAAACTGTTTTTT; CDR3: CASSPAGTTNEKLFF
length: 14; J: TRBJ2-3; size: NA; D: NA; V: TRBV4-3; DNA: TGCGCCAGCAGCCAGGGGACTCGTCTGGGGACGCAGTATTTT; CDR3: CASSQGTRLGTQYF
length: 15; J: TRBJ2-7; size: NA; D: TRBD2; V: TRBV5-4; DNA: TGTGCCAGCAGCTCGAGTAGCGGGGGAGCCTACGAGCAGTACTTC; CDR3: CASSSSSGGAYEQYF
length: 15; J: TRBJ2-1; size: NA; D: TRBD2; V: TRBV10-2; DNA: TGCGCCAGCAGTGAGCCGGGACTACCTCCAAATGAGCAGTTCTTC; CDR3: CASSEPGLPPNEQFF
length: 16; J: TRBJ2-1; size: NA; D: NA; V: TRBV9; DNA: TGTGCCAGCAGCGTCCCCGCCGGAGTTTCCTACAATGAGCAGTTCTTC; CDR3: CASSVPAGVSYNEQFF